This is a list of T cell receptor beta chains from one sample in a study of blood T cell repertoires in COVID-19. Assay used: immunoSEQ multiplex PCR; TCRdb lists only in-frame clones, some missing. The sample includes 95,000 to 150,000 clones, about 90% of them seen just once. Specimen: peripheral blood. The receptors originated from a woman in her forties or fifties with active or convalescent COVID-19. Both conserved end residues are part of each CDR3. The D gene is left open where the match is weak. The size of a clone is reported for some rows only, either as once, few or many, or as a class for expanded clones.

j_gene: TRBJ2-7
abundance: .
v_gene: TRBV27
d_gene: TRBD2
CDR3nt: TGTGCCAGCAGTTTATGGCGGGGGTTCTACGAGCAGTACTTC
CDR3aa: CASSLWRGFYEQYF

j_gene: TRBJ2-5
abundance: .
v_gene: TRBV12-5
d_gene: .
CDR3nt: TGTGCTAGTGGTTTCGCGGGATTAGAGACCCAGTACTTC
CDR3aa: CASGFAGLETQYF

j_gene: TRBJ1-2
abundance: .
v_gene: TRBV9
d_gene: TRBD1
CDR3nt: TGTGCCAGCAGCGTAGCTCTGGGGCAAACAGGGGTTGATGGCTACACCTTC
CDR3aa: CASSVALGQTGVDGYTF

j_gene: TRBJ2-3
abundance: once
v_gene: TRBV7-2
d_gene: TRBD2
CDR3nt: TGTGCCAGCAGCCTCTCCCGACTAGCGGGAGGTCAGTATTTT
CDR3aa: CASSLSRLAGGQYF

j_gene: TRBJ2-3
abundance: .
v_gene: TRBV29-1
d_gene: TRBD2
CDR3nt: TGCAGCGTTGCCCTAGCGGAGGTAGATACGCAGTATTTT
CDR3aa: CSVALAEVDTQYF

j_gene: TRBJ2-2
abundance: once
v_gene: TRBV28
d_gene: TRBD2
CDR3nt: TGTGCCAGCGATAGGGAGGGGTTCCCCGCGAACACCGGGGAGCTGTTTTTT
CDR3aa: CASDREGFPANTGELFF

j_gene: TRBJ2-3
abundance: .
v_gene: TRBV6-2/TRBV6-3
d_gene: .
CDR3nt: TGTGCCAGCAGTTACTCGTCGGCAGGAAGAAGCACAGATACGCAGTATTTT
CDR3aa: CASSYSSAGRSTDTQYF

j_gene: TRBJ2-1
abundance: .
v_gene: TRBV7-9
d_gene: TRBD1
CDR3nt: TGTGCCAGCAGCCGAAGTCCCGGGACAGGGCTCGAGCAGTTCTTC
CDR3aa: CASSRSPGTGLEQFF

j_gene: TRBJ2-3
abundance: .
v_gene: TRBV2
d_gene: TRBD1
CDR3nt: TGTGCCAGCTTCCAGGGACAGACGGGAACAGATACGCAGTATTTT
CDR3aa: CASFQGQTGTDTQYF

j_gene: TRBJ2-1
abundance: .
v_gene: TRBV5-4
d_gene: TRBD2
CDR3nt: TGTGCCAGCAGCCCCCTCGGGACTAGCCCACACAATGAGCAGTTCTTC
CDR3aa: CASSPLGTSPHNEQFF

j_gene: TRBJ1-2
abundance: .
v_gene: TRBV18
d_gene: TRBD1
CDR3nt: TGTGCCAGCTCACCACCGTTCCCGGGACAGGGAGGTTCTGGCTACACCTTC
CDR3aa: CASSPPFPGQGGSGYTF

j_gene: TRBJ2-5
abundance: .
v_gene: TRBV6-2/TRBV6-3
d_gene: TRBD1
CDR3nt: TGTGCCAGCAGTTACGATAGTAAGGGGGCCCCACCCCAAGAGACCCAGTACTTC
CDR3aa: CASSYDSKGAPPQETQYF

j_gene: TRBJ2-1
abundance: .
v_gene: TRBV20-1
d_gene: TRBD2
CDR3nt: TGCAGTGCTAGTTACGGGGGAGGGCGCCCCTACAATGAGCAGTTCTTC
CDR3aa: CSASYGGGRPYNEQFF

j_gene: TRBJ2-3
abundance: .
v_gene: TRBV7-3
d_gene: TRBD1
CDR3nt: TGTGCCAGCAGCTTGCGTCCGGGACAGGGGGGAGGTGGAGATACGCAGTATTTT
CDR3aa: CASSLRPGQGGGGDTQYF

j_gene: TRBJ1-3
abundance: .
v_gene: TRBV5-4
d_gene: .
CDR3nt: TGTGCCAGCAGCTCTGGAACTGCGGGAAATAGAAACACCATATATTTT
CDR3aa: CASSSGTAGNRNTIYF

j_gene: TRBJ2-7
abundance: .
v_gene: TRBV14
d_gene: TRBD2
CDR3nt: TGTGCCAGCAGCCCCTCTGGGACTAGCGGGGGACCGGGTGAGCAGTACTTC
CDR3aa: CASSPSGTSGGPGEQYF

j_gene: TRBJ2-3
abundance: .
v_gene: TRBV5-4
d_gene: TRBD2
CDR3nt: TGTGCCAGCAGCTTGGATTGGACTAGCGGGAGCCCGCCAGATACGCAGTATTTT
CDR3aa: CASSLDWTSGSPPDTQYF

j_gene: TRBJ1-2
abundance: .
v_gene: TRBV29-1
d_gene: TRBD1
CDR3nt: TGCAGCGCCCCCACAGGGGTCGGTGGCTACACCTTC
CDR3aa: CSAPTGVGGYTF

j_gene: TRBJ2-6
abundance: .
v_gene: TRBV7-2
d_gene: .
CDR3nt: TGTGCCAGCAGCTTAGCGGCAGACTCTGGGGCCAACGTCCTGACTTTC
CDR3aa: CASSLAADSGANVLTF

j_gene: TRBJ2-7
abundance: .
v_gene: TRBV10-2
d_gene: TRBD1
CDR3nt: TGCGCCAGCCTTGGGACAGGATCCTACTACGAGCAGTACTTC
CDR3aa: CASLGTGSYYEQYF

j_gene: TRBJ1-2
abundance: .
v_gene: TRBV9
d_gene: TRBD1
CDR3nt: TGTGCCAGCAGCGCCTACGACAGGGAAGATGGCTACACCTTC
CDR3aa: CASSAYDREDGYTF

j_gene: TRBJ1-4
abundance: .
v_gene: TRBV7-2
d_gene: .
CDR3nt: TGTGCCAGCAGCTTGGAAATTGGGGGCCTTGTAAAACTGTTTTTT
CDR3aa: CASSLEIGGLVKLFF

j_gene: TRBJ2-1
abundance: .
v_gene: TRBV5-5
d_gene: .
CDR3nt: TGTGCCAGCAGCTTTATTCCTGAAGAGAGTAATGAGCAGTTCTTC
CDR3aa: CASSFIPEESNEQFF

j_gene: TRBJ1-4
abundance: .
v_gene: TRBV3-1/TRBV3-2
d_gene: TRBD1
CDR3nt: TGTGCCAGCAGCAGCACCAGGACAGGGGGCGAGAATGAAAAACTGTTTTTT
CDR3aa: CASSSTRTGGENEKLFF

j_gene: TRBJ1-3
abundance: few
v_gene: TRBV18
d_gene: .
CDR3nt: TGTGCCAGCTCCGGAGATTCGGGAAACACCATATATTTT
CDR3aa: CASSGDSGNTIYF

j_gene: TRBJ2-1
abundance: .
v_gene: TRBV2
d_gene: TRBD1
CDR3nt: TGTGCCAGCAGTCCGGACAGGGGGCTCGGGGAGCAGTTCTTC
CDR3aa: CASSPDRGLGEQFF

j_gene: TRBJ2-3
abundance: .
v_gene: TRBV3-1/TRBV3-2
d_gene: TRBD2
CDR3nt: TGTGCCAGCAGCCAGCACGTACTAGCGACCCCTTACCACACAGATACGCAGTATTTT
CDR3aa: CASSQHVLATPYHTDTQYF

j_gene: TRBJ2-7
abundance: .
v_gene: TRBV6-6
d_gene: TRBD2
CDR3nt: TGTGCCAGCAGTCATCCCCCTTGGACTAGCGGGACCAACTACGAGCAGTACTTC
CDR3aa: CASSHPPWTSGTNYEQYF

j_gene: TRBJ2-7
abundance: .
v_gene: TRBV11-1
d_gene: TRBD1
CDR3nt: TGTGCCAGCAGCCCGGGGACAGGGAATGGCGAGCAGTACTTC
CDR3aa: CASSPGTGNGEQYF

j_gene: TRBJ2-7
abundance: .
v_gene: TRBV28
d_gene: TRBD1
CDR3nt: TGTGCCAGCAGAGGACAGGGTAGCTACGAGCAGTACTTC
CDR3aa: CASRGQGSYEQYF

j_gene: TRBJ1-2
abundance: .
v_gene: TRBV5-4
d_gene: TRBD1
CDR3nt: TGTGCCAGCAGCCCGGGACAGGGGGCGGTCGGCTATGGCTACACCTTC
CDR3aa: CASSPGQGAVGYGYTF

j_gene: TRBJ2-1
abundance: .
v_gene: TRBV9
d_gene: TRBD1
CDR3nt: TGTGCCAGCAGAGGGACAGGGGTCGGCAATGAGCAGTTCTTC
CDR3aa: CASRGTGVGNEQFF

j_gene: TRBJ1-3
abundance: .
v_gene: TRBV10-1
d_gene: .
CDR3nt: TGCGCCAGCAGCCTTCACAGGGGAAACACCATATATTTT
CDR3aa: CASSLHRGNTIYF

j_gene: TRBJ2-7
abundance: .
v_gene: TRBV7-8
d_gene: .
CDR3nt: TGTGCCAGCAGCTTATCCGGGTATGGGTACGAGCAGTACTTC
CDR3aa: CASSLSGYGYEQYF

j_gene: TRBJ2-1
abundance: .
v_gene: TRBV7-6
d_gene: .
CDR3nt: TGTGCCAGCAGCTTAGAACTAGAAGGCAATGAGCAGTTCTTC
CDR3aa: CASSLELEGNEQFF

j_gene: TRBJ2-3
abundance: once
v_gene: TRBV2
d_gene: TRBD1
CDR3nt: TGTGCCAGCGGGGCAGGGGGCCTCAGCACAGATACGCAGTATTTT
CDR3aa: CASGAGGLSTDTQYF

j_gene: TRBJ1-5
abundance: .
v_gene: TRBV19
d_gene: .
CDR3nt: TGTGCCAGTAGGGGGCGGAATCAGCCCCAGCATTTT
CDR3aa: CASRGRNQPQHF

j_gene: TRBJ2-7
abundance: once
v_gene: TRBV5-1
d_gene: TRBD2
CDR3nt: TGCGCCAGCAGGACTCTAGCGGGAGGATCCTACGAGCAGTACTTC
CDR3aa: CASRTLAGGSYEQYF

j_gene: TRBJ2-2
abundance: .
v_gene: TRBV7-3
d_gene: TRBD2
CDR3nt: TGTGCCAGCAGCCGGACTAGCGGGAGAGCCGGGGAGCTGTTTTTT
CDR3aa: CASSRTSGRAGELFF

j_gene: TRBJ1-1
abundance: .
v_gene: TRBV19
d_gene: .
CDR3nt: TGTGCCAGTAGTGAGGCCATGAACACTGAAGCTTTCTTT
CDR3aa: CASSEAMNTEAFF

j_gene: TRBJ1-2
abundance: .
v_gene: TRBV12-5
d_gene: .
CDR3nt: TGTGCTAGTGGTTTGGTAGTGGGGGCGCTTTTGAATGGCTACACCTTC
CDR3aa: CASGLVVGALLNGYTF